What follows are 9 T cell receptor beta chains derived from one specimen sequenced in a study of blood T cell repertoires in COVID-19. Generated by immunoSEQ multiplex PCR, the TCRdb table keeps only in-frame clones and is missing some. The sample includes roughly 73,000 clones, roughly 74% of them seen just once. Material: peripheral blood. The receptors originated from a human donor in a cohort sampled during active COVID-19.

The J gene is TRBJ1-2, the V gene TRBV28, with D possibly being TRBD1 (5 bases). The length of the CDR3 is 14 residues. The V end lost 2 bases, the J end lost 2 bases, and 9 bases lay between the germline ends. From germline, CDR1 is MDHEN and CDR2 SYDVKM. The DNA for the CDR3 is TGTGCCAGCAGTTTACAGGGATCGAACTATGGCTACACCTTC. Protein sequence: CASSLQGSNYGYTF.

J is TRBJ1-1 and V is TRBV7-6; D gene unclear. V shed 2 bases and J shed 4 bases, with 8 bases lying between them. The CDR3 covers 13 residues. From germline, CDR1 is SGHVS and CDR2 FNYEAQ. CDR3 region: CASSLRPGTEAFF. The CDR3 nucleotides read TGTGCCAGCAGCTTACGCCCGGGCACTGAAGCTTTCTTT.

This clone appeared a few times. The V call is TRBV3-1 (or the pseudogene TRBV3-2), the J call TRBJ1-2; possibly TRBD1 for D (5 bases). Looked up from germline, CDR1 is LGHDT and CDR2 is YNNKEL (reference sequence). V dropped 0 bases and J dropped 2 bases, with 10 bases sitting between them. The CDR3 loop spans 15 amino acids. CDR3 loop: CASSQDARANYGYTF. The DNA of the CDR3 is TGTGCCAGCAGCCAAGATGCCAGGGCAAACTATGGCTACACCTTC.

This chain uses TRBV28 with TRBJ1-2; 8 bases match TRBD1. The CDR3 sequence is 14 residues long. V was clipped by 5 bases and J by 4 bases; unmatched bases: 6. Germline V CDR1 and CDR2: MDHEN, SYDVKM. CDR3 loop: CASSLTGAPYGYTF. In nucleotides, the CDR3 is TGTGCCAGCAGTCTGACAGGGGCGCCCTATGGCTACACCTTC.

The V gene is TRBV6-1, the J gene TRBJ2-2; tentatively, D is TRBD1 (6 bases). Between the trimmed V and J ends, which lost 3 bases and 3 bases, there was a span of 8 bases. The CDR3 is made up of 14 amino acids. Per germline, CDR1 MNHNS and CDR2 SASEGT. This CDR3 is CASSEQGYTGELFF. CDR3 nucleotide sequence: TGTGCCAGCAGTGAGCAGGGGTACACCGGGGAGCTGTTTTTT.

The gene calls are TRBV19 and TRBJ1-6; 7 nucleotides match TRBD1. The CDR3 runs 16 residues. Germline V lookup: CDR1 LNHDA, CDR2 SQIVND (reference sequence). The J segment lost 2 bases and the V segment lost 6 bases, leaving 7 bases of the junction unmatched. Here the CDR3 DNA reads TGTGCCAGTAGACAAACCGGGACAGCCTATAATTCACCCCTCCACTTT. Amino acids: CASRQTGTAYNSPLHF. Together with reference TRBV19 and TRBJ1-6, the CDR3 gives the full variable domain: DGGITQSPKYLFRKEGQNVTLSCEQNLNHDAMYWYRQDPGQGLRLIYYSQIVNDFQKGDIAEGYSVSREKKESFPLTVTSAQKNPTAFYLCASRQTGTAYNSPLHFGNGTRLTVT.

J is TRBJ2-5 and V is TRBV19; the match to TRBD2 covers 9 bases. This CDR3 comprises 16 residues. V dropped 6 bases and J dropped 5; count of bases not matched to a gene: 13. CDR1 and CDR2 (germline): LNHDA, SQIVND (reference sequence). The DNA for the CDR3 is TGTGCCAGTAGCTCGACGTTAGCGGGAGTGGGGGAGACCCAGTACTTC. This encodes CASSSTLAGVGETQYF.

The CDR3 region has the DNA TGTGCCACCAGCTTTCGGACAGGACCCTATGGCTACACCTTC. Amino acid sequence: CATSFRTGPYGYTF. The chain employs TRBV15 and TRBJ1-2, with 7 bases identical to TRBD1. Germline CDR1 and CDR2: LNHNV and YYDKDF (reference sequence). The CDR3 is 14 amino acids. The J segment lost 4 bases and the V segment lost 5 bases, leaving 7 bases of the junction unmatched.

This chain links TRBV7-2 with TRBJ2-7; tentative D call: TRBD2 (5 bases). This CDR3 comprises 12 residues. Deletions cut 4 bases from V and 4 bases from J, with 8 bases between. Germline-derived CDR1 and CDR2 are SGHTA and FQGNSA. CDR3: CASSSGIYEQYF. CDR3 coding DNA: TGTGCCAGCAGCTCGGGAATTTACGAGCAGTACTTC.